The 25 T cell receptor beta chains reported below all come from one sample, sequenced in a study of naive and memory T cell subsets. Two oligonucleotides, mixed equimolar, formed the beta constant-region primer covering TRBC1 and TRBC2. MiXCR, applied by TCRdb to the UMI-ligation and nested PCR reads, yields one record per CDR3 protein. The repertoire includes 84,000 or so distinct CDR3 sequences, 7% to 8% of them detected once, and around 1.5% sits in the top ten. Material: central memory CD4+ T cells from blood. The receptors were sampled from a human donor in good health.

This clonotype was seen ten or more times. J is TRBJ2-3 and V is TRBV19; TRBD2 agrees at 10 bases. CDR3 length equals 15 residues. Looked up from germline, CDR1 is LNHDA and CDR2 is SQIVND (reference sequence). Unmatched junction bases numbered 5, after V lost 6 bases and J lost 2 bases. CDR3 sequence reads: CASSKSGGDTDTQYF. The CDR3 nucleotides read TGTGCCAGTAGCAAGAGCGGGGGGGACACAGATACGCAGTATTTT. Using reference TRBV19 and TRBJ2-3 for the parts outside the CDR3, the full variable domain is DGGITQSPKYLFRKEGQNVTLSCEQNLNHDAMYWYRQDPGQGLRLIYYSQIVNDFQKGDIAEGYSVSREKKESFPLTVTSAQKNPTAFYLCASSKSGGDTDTQYFGPGTRLTVL.

This chain uses TRBV5-5 with TRBJ2-5, with D possibly matching TRBD1 (6 bases). The germline V and J ends were trimmed by 5 bases and 0 bases, with 14 bases remaining between them. The CDR3 has 15 amino acids. The V gene's germline CDR1 is SGHKS and CDR2 YYEKEE (reference sequence). CDR3 residues: CASRAGQPYQETQYF. CDR3 DNA sequence: TGTGCCAGCAGGGCCGGACAGCCGTACCAAGAGACCCAGTACTTC. Variable domain in full (rest from reference TRBV5-5 and TRBJ2-5): DAGVTQSPTHLIKTRGQQVTLRCSPISGHKSVSWYQQVLGQGPQFIFQYYEKEERGRGNFPDRFSARQFPNYSSELNVNALLLGDSALYLCASRAGQPYQETQYFGPGTRLLVL.

In this sample, this clonotype turned up many times. The chain combines TRBV21-1 with TRBJ1-2; the tabulated D call, TRBD1, remains unverified against the DNA. TRBV21-1 is a known pseudogene. This CDR3 is 14 amino acids long. CDR3 in DNA: TGTGCCAGCAGCAAAGGGGGCCGGTCTGGTGGCTACACCTTC. Protein sequence: CASSKGGRSGGYTF.

This clonotype was counted only a few times. The chain couples TRBV5-5 to TRBJ1-1; D might be TRBD1 (6 bases). Germline CDR1 is SGHKS and CDR2 is YYEKEE (reference sequence). Trimming left V 2 bases short and J 1 base short, with 9 bases between. The CDR3 contains 14 residues. CDR3 nucleotide sequence: TGTGCCAGCAGCTTCTGGGACACGAACACTGAAGCTTTCTTT. Amino acid sequence: CASSFWDTNTEAFF.

This clonotype has at least ten counts. The V call is TRBV28, the J call TRBJ1-5; 8 bases are shared with TRBD1. Germline CDR1 and CDR2: MDHEN and SYDVKM. CDR3 length equals 14 residues. V shed 8 bases, J shed 1 base, and the junction held 4 bases outside the gene matches. The CDR3 spells CASGRGLSNQPQHF. The CDR3 DNA follows: TGTGCCAGCGGCAGGGGGCTAAGCAATCAGCCCCAGCATTTT.

Here the CDR3 reads CSASEGGPVGYTF. The DNA of the CDR3 is TGCAGTGCTAGCGAAGGGGGACCGGTAGGCTACACCTTC. V gene TRBV20-1 combines with J gene TRBJ1-2; TRBD1 is a possible D gene (6 bases). This CDR3 region has 13 residues. Trimming stripped 3 bases from V and 8 bases from J, with 16 bases between. Germline V gene data show CDR1 as DFQATT and CDR2 as SNEGSKA (reference sequence).

This clonotype was recorded at least ten times. This chain links TRBV5-1 with TRBJ2-7; D uncertain. The CDR3 runs to 14 residues. Per the germline V gene, CDR1 is SGHRS and CDR2 is YFSETQ. Between the trimmed V and J ends, which lost 2 bases and 4 bases, there was a span of 13 bases. The CDR3 sequence: CASSLGASNYEQYF. The CDR3 coding sequence is TGCGCCAGCAGCTTAGGAGCCTCAAATTACGAGCAGTACTTC.

Ten or more counts support this clonotype. The chain has TRBV12-3 or TRBV12-4 and TRBJ1-3; 9 bases match TRBD1. The CDR3 is made up of 14 amino acids. Unmatched junction bases numbered 6, after V lost 6 bases and J lost 6 bases. The CDR3 bases are TGTGCCAGCAGGATAACAGGGGGCGAAAACACCATATATTTT. The encoded protein is CASRITGGENTIYF.

About this clonotype itself: This may be a read error: a much more frequent sequence differs by one nucleotide. The chain employs TRBV11-1 and TRBJ2-6; the D call may be TRBD1 or TRBD2 (7 bases each). Germline CDR1 is SGHAT and CDR2 is FQDESV (reference sequence). The CDR3 contains 15 residues. The CDR3 DNA is TGTCCCAGCGGGGACAGACTGGCTGGGGCCAACGTCCTGACTTTC. Translated, it gives CPSGDRLAGANVLTF.

This clonotype was seen only a few times. The genes are TRBV12-3 or TRBV12-4 and TRBJ1-5; 8 nucleotides line up with TRBD1. J lost 6 bases, V lost 6 bases, and 4 bases had no gene match. This CDR3 spans 13 amino acids. The CDR3, as DNA: TGTGCCAGCAGAAAAACAGGGGGTCAGCCCCAGCATTTT. Translation gives CASRKTGGQPQHF.

This clonotype has a count of ten or more. This chain uses TRBV20-1 with TRBJ2-3; 9 bases are a match to TRBD2. Germline trimming cut 3 bases from V and 2 bases from J; bases unmatched to any gene: 15. Germline CDR1 DFQATT, CDR2 SNEGSKA (reference sequence). The CDR3 length is 18 residues. CDR3 in amino acids: CSASVGAGGRRFTDTQYF. As DNA, the CDR3 is TGCAGTGCTAGTGTGGGAGCGGGGGGCAGGAGGTTCACAGATACGCAGTATTTT.

The chain employs TRBV30 and TRBJ2-7; D remains unclear. CDR3 length: 12 amino acids. The germline V and J ends were trimmed by 1 base and 2 bases, with 6 bases remaining between them. CDR1 GTSNPN and CDR2 SVGIG come from the germline V gene (reference sequence). The CDR3 region is CAWSAGTYEQYF. The CDR3, as DNA: TGTGCCTGGAGTGCAGGAACCTACGAGCAGTACTTC.

This clonotype has at least ten counts. The chain employs TRBV5-4 and TRBJ2-7; 11 bases agree with TRBD2. CDR1 and CDR2 (germline): SGHNT, YYREEE (reference sequence). With V trimmed by 4 bases and J by 3 bases, 6 bases remained unmatched. The CDR3 covers 15 residues. Here the CDR3 reads CASSPTSGSGYEQYF. CDR3 in DNA: TGTGCCAGCAGCCCTACTAGCGGGAGTGGCTACGAGCAGTACTTC.

Regarding this clonotype: Compared with germline, one end of the junction differs, possibly owing to a read error. The chain links TRBV29-1 to TRBJ1-2, with D uncertain. Germline CDR1 reads SQVTM; CDR2 reads ANQGSEA. The CDR3 loop spans 11 amino acids. The CDR3, as DNA: TGCAGCGTTGAGCTTAACTATGGCTACATCTTC. It yields the protein CSVELNYGYIF.

The chain couples TRBV30 to TRBJ2-1; D is perhaps TRBD2 (6 bases). With 0 bases removed from V and 12 bases from J, the gap between germline ends came to 21 bases. Germline CDR1 GTSNPN, CDR2 SVGIG (reference sequence). The CDR3 length is 15 residues. CDR3 protein: CAWSVNSLRGLGQFF. For the CDR3, the DNA is TGTGCCTGGAGTGTAAATAGCCTGCGGGGACTCGGGCAGTTCTTC.

This clonotype occurred many times. This chain uses TRBV29-1 with TRBJ1-2; 9 nucleotides line up with TRBD1. The CDR3 runs 12 residues. In germline, CDR1 is SQVTM, CDR2 ANQGSEA. The V segment lost 6 bases and the J segment 7 bases; nucleotides outside the gene matches: 6. The CDR3 sequence is CSVGDRDSGYTF. The CDR3 DNA reads TGCAGCGTAGGGGACAGGGATAGTGGCTACACCTTC. Variable domain in full (rest from reference TRBV29-1 and TRBJ1-2): SAVISQKPSRDICQRGTSLTIQCQVDSQVTMMFWYRQQPGQSLTLIATANQGSEATYESGFVIDKFPISRPNLTFSTLTVSNMSPEDSSIYLCSVGDRDSGYTFGSGTRLTVV.

This clonotype occurred many times. V gene TRBV12-3 or TRBV12-4 combines with J gene TRBJ2-3; D is ambiguous. V was trimmed by 2 bases and J by 0 bases, leaving 6 bases between them. The CDR3 is made up of 14 amino acids. The CDR3: CASSLSGSTDTQYF. The CDR3 coding sequence is TGTGCCAGCAGTTTATCGGGCAGCACAGATACGCAGTATTTT.

This clonotype has ten or more counts. V and J are TRBV20-1 and TRBJ1-6; 9 positions match TRBD1. There are 13 residues in the CDR3. The V segment lost 6 bases and the J segment 6 bases; nucleotides outside the gene matches: 3. Per the germline V gene, CDR1 is DFQATT and CDR2 is SNEGSKA (reference sequence). Here the CDR3 DNA reads TGCAGTGCAAGACAGGGGGTTAATTCACCCCTCCACTTT. It yields the protein CSARQGVNSPLHF.

This clonotype has ten or more counts. The V and J genes are TRBV27 and TRBJ1-5, with 7 nucleotides matching TRBD1. Germline V lookup: CDR1 MNHEY, CDR2 SMNVEV (reference sequence). This CDR3 spans 13 amino acids. The trim removed 8 bases at V and 8 bases at J, leaving 9 bases unmatched. The CDR3 DNA reads TGTGCCAGCGCGAACAGGGGCGCGGAGCCCCAGCATTTT. It encodes CASANRGAEPQHF.

At least ten counts were recorded for this clonotype. The chain is built from TRBV29-1 and TRBJ2-5, with a possible D match to TRBD1 (5 bases). This CDR3 spans 13 amino acids. V lost 6 bases, J lost 2 bases, and 13 bases lay in between. Per germline, CDR1 SQVTM and CDR2 ANQGSEA. The CDR3 region has the DNA TGCAGCGTCGAGACAGTGGGACAAGAGACCCAGTACTTC. Its translation: CSVETVGQETQYF.

This clonotype was seen repeatedly, ten times or more. The rearrangement joins TRBV20-1 to TRBJ2-1; a weak D match, TRBD1 (5 bases). The germline CDR1 and CDR2 sequences are DFQATT and SNEGSKA (reference sequence). Trimming took off 2 bases at V and 6 bases at J, with 14 bases between the two ends. CDR3 length equals 14 residues. The CDR3 sequence is CSARQGSLLNEQFF. The CDR3 DNA is TGCAGTGCTAGACAGGGTTCGTTGCTCAATGAGCAGTTCTTC.

This clonotype was picked up a small number of times. The chain combines TRBV25-1 with TRBJ1-3, with D perhaps TRBD1 (6 bases). V was cut by 6 bases and J by 0 bases, with 21 bases left in between. The CDR3 is 18 amino acids. Germline assignment: CDR1 MGHDK and CDR2 SYGVNS. CDR3: CASSRFIPGQSSGNTIYF. The CDR3 DNA is TGTGCCAGCAGCCGATTTATTCCTGGACAGAGCTCTGGAAACACCATATATTTT.

This clonotype was detected ten times or more. V gene TRBV7-9 combines with J gene TRBJ1-2, with 10 bases lining up with TRBD1. Trimming at V came to 5 bases and at J to 0 bases, leaving 6 bases not matched to a gene. From germline, CDR1 is SEHNR and CDR2 FQNEAQ (reference sequence). The CDR3 extends over 16 amino acids. The CDR3 sequence: CASSRRGTGANYGYTF. The CDR3 DNA reads as TGTGCCAGCAGCCGCAGGGGGACAGGGGCTAACTATGGCTACACCTTC. The complete variable domain, with remaining parts taken from reference TRBV7-9 and TRBJ1-2, reads DTGVSQNPRHKITKRGQNVTFRCDPISEHNRLYWYRQTLGQGPEFLTYFQNEAQLEKSRLLSDRFSAERPKGSFSTLEIQRTEQGDSAMYLCASSRRGTGANYGYTFGSGTRLTVV.

Concerning this clonotype itself: Possible read error: a much larger clone is one base away. No conserved phenylalanine or tryptophan is present at the end of the CDR3, so a read error is the likely explanation. This chain connects TRBV20-1 to TRBJ2-3, with TRBD2 matching 8 bases. The germline V gene encodes CDR1 DFQATT and CDR2 SNEGSKA (reference sequence). V gave up 0 bases and J gave up 6 bases; unmatched junction bases: 8. CDR3 length: 15 amino acids. CDR3 sequence: CSARDGAAGEDTQYY. In DNA form, the CDR3 reads TGCAGTGCTAGAGATGGGGCAGCGGGAGAGGATACGCAGTATTAT.

At least ten counts were recorded for this clonotype. CDR3 DNA: TGTGCCAGCAGCTTGGGGGGCGGGTACTACAATGAGCAGTTCTTC. Protein: CASSLGGGYYNEQFF. The chain joins TRBV5-5 to TRBJ2-1; D assignment may be TRBD1 or TRBD2 (5 bases each). The CDR3 extends over 15 amino acids. Between the trimmed V and J ends, which lost 0 bases and 3 bases, there was a span of 10 bases. The germline CDR1 and CDR2 sequences are SGHKS and YYEKEE (reference sequence).